The 19 T cell receptor beta chains below come from one sample, sequenced in a study of CD4+ T cells in melanoma. Data came from immunoSEQ multiplex PCR; TCRdb stores just in-frame clones and leaves some out. This table holds some 10,000 clones, approximately 67% found once. Sequencing was performed on cells from a culture (not recorded whether cultured in vitro). These receptors originate from a human donor with melanoma.

The CDR3 protein is CASSQVNTGELFF. The DNA of the CDR3 is TGTGCCAGCAGCCAAGTAAACACCGGGGAGCTGTTTTTT. The V gene is TRBV14, the J gene TRBJ2-2; no clear D gene. Trimming took off 1 base at V and 2 bases at J, with 2 bases between the two ends. The V gene's germline CDR1 is SGHDN and CDR2 FVKESK. The CDR3 sequence is 13 residues long.

This sequence joins TRBV7-8 and TRBJ2-7; tentatively, D is TRBD2 (6 bases). CDR1 and CDR2 from the germline V gene are SGHVS and FQNEAQ. The V end lost 5 bases, the J end lost 0 bases, and 14 bases lay between the germline ends. CDR3 length: 15 amino acids. The chain's CDR3 is CASSLEGWVSYEQYF. The CDR3 coding sequence is TGTGCCAGCAGCCTGGAGGGATGGGTCTCCTACGAGCAGTACTTC. Using reference TRBV7-8 and TRBJ2-7 for the parts outside the CDR3, the full variable domain is GAGVSQSPRYKVAKRGQDVALRCDPISGHVSLFWYQQALGQGPEFLTYFQNEAQLDKSGLPSDRFFAERPEGSVSTLKIQRTQQEDSAVYLCASSLEGWVSYEQYFGPGTRLTVT.

The chain employs TRBV4-2 and TRBJ1-2; no reliable D call. The ends were cut back, 5 bases at V and 2 bases at J, with 12 bases in the middle. Germline loops: CDR1 LGHNA, CDR2 YNFKEQ. CDR3 length: 14 residues. The CDR3 here is CASSLRGYNYGYTF. CDR3 DNA: TGTGCCAGCAGCTTGCGAGGGTACAACTATGGCTACACCTTC.

This chain uses TRBV7-6 with TRBJ2-7; the match to TRBD1 covers 8 bases. Germline CDR1 and CDR2: SGHVS and FNYEAQ. V lost 2 bases to trimming and J lost 6 bases; unmatched junction nucleotides: 6. The CDR3 is 14 amino acids. CDR3 region: CASSLKAGGSEQYF. The CDR3, as DNA: TGTGCCAGCAGCTTAAAGGCAGGGGGCAGCGAGCAGTACTTC.

The chain is built from TRBV12-5 and TRBJ2-1, with D possibly TRBD2 on 5 matching bases. Deletions cut 0 bases from V and 10 bases from J, with 10 bases between. Germline V gene data show CDR1 as LGHNT and CDR2 as FRNRAP. The CDR3 runs to 13 residues. The CDR3 region has the DNA TGTGCTAGTGGTTTGGTACACCCGGGGGAGCAGTTCTTC. Protein: CASGLVHPGEQFF.

V usage is TRBV11-2 and J usage is TRBJ1-1; D ambiguous. Germline V gene lookup returns CDR1 SGHAT and CDR2 FQNNGV. V dropped 3 bases and J dropped 1 base, with 21 bases sitting between them. The CDR3 totals 18 residues. The CDR3 protein is CASSFSEWHYDGNTEAFF. The DNA for the CDR3 is TGTGCCAGCAGCTTCTCCGAATGGCATTACGACGGGAACACTGAAGCTTTCTTT. The whole variable domain, remainder taken from reference TRBV11-2 and TRBJ1-1, is EAGVAQSPRYKIIEKRQSVAFWCNPISGHATLYWYQQILGQGPKLLIQFQNNGVVDDSQLPKDRFSAERLKGVDSTLKIQPAKLEDSAVYLCASSFSEWHYDGNTEAFFGQGTRLTVV.

This clone appeared a few times. This chain links TRBV10-3 with TRBJ2-5; D uncertain. The length of the CDR3 is 11 residues. CDR1 is ENHRY, CDR2 SYGVKD, per germline. Trimming left V 2 bases short and J 4 bases short, with 2 bases between. The CDR3: CAISERETQYF. CDR3 bases: TGTGCCATCAGTGAGCGAGAGACCCAGTACTTC.

The chain joins TRBV5-4 to TRBJ2-7; D remains ambiguous. Per the germline V gene, CDR1 is SGHNT and CDR2 is YYREEE (reference sequence). With 3 bases removed from V and 4 bases from J, the gap between germline ends came to 8 bases. The CDR3 loop spans 12 amino acids. For the CDR3, the DNA is TGTGCCAGCAGCTCCGGAAGATACGAGCAGTACTTC. Translated: CASSSGRYEQYF.

V gene TRBV5-5 combines with J gene TRBJ1-1, with a tentative D call TRBD1 (6 bases). CDR3 length equals 14 residues. The germline V and J ends were trimmed by 4 bases and 7 bases, with 17 bases remaining between them. CDR1 SGHKS and CDR2 YYEKEE come from the germline V gene (reference sequence). CDR3 region: CASSLGGAPNEAFF. The CDR3 nucleotides read TGTGCCAGCAGCCTGGGGGGGGCGCCCAATGAAGCTTTCTTT.

This clone was detected once. The rearrangement joins TRBV7-9 to TRBJ2-7; 7 bases are a match to TRBD1. Germline CDR1 and CDR2: SEHNR and FQNEAQ (reference sequence). V gave up 6 bases and J gave up 5 bases; unmatched junction bases: 16. The CDR3 runs to 16 residues. In DNA form, the CDR3 reads TGTGCCAGCAGGCCTCGACAGGGTACCACTGACGACGAGCAGTACTTC. It is translated as CASRPRQGTTDDEQYF.

The genes are TRBV30 and TRBJ2-3; D not resolved. The CDR3 contains 13 residues. V was trimmed by 2 bases and J by 2 bases, leaving 8 bases between them. CDR1 and CDR2 (germline): GTSNPN, SVGIG (reference sequence). CDR3 region: CAWSLDITDTQYF. The CDR3 nucleotides are TGTGCCTGGAGTCTAGACATCACAGATACGCAGTATTTT.

The chain uses TRBV18 and TRBJ2-5; TRBD1 matches at 9 bases. The length of the CDR3 is 16 residues. CDR1 is KGHSH and CDR2 is LQKENI in the germline V gene. J was trimmed by 4 bases and V by 3 bases; bases with no gene match: 9. CDR3 sequence: CASSPRPGTGTETQYF. Written as DNA, the CDR3 is TGTGCCAGCTCACCTCGCCCGGGGACAGGGACAGAGACCCAGTACTTC. Full variable domain (rest looked up from reference TRBV18 and TRBJ2-5): NAGVMQNPRHLVRRRGQEARLRCSPMKGHSHVYWYRQLPEEGLKFMVYLQKENIIDESGMPKERFSAEFPKEGPSILRIQQVVRGDSAAYFCASSPRPGTGTETQYFGPGTRLLVL.

This chain joins TRBV2 and TRBJ1-2; a possible D gene is TRBD1 (5 bases). This CDR3 region has 15 residues. V dropped 5 bases and J dropped 7 bases, with 20 bases sitting between them. The germline gives CDR1 SNHLY, CDR2 FYNNEI. The CDR3 DNA follows: TGTGCCAGCAGTCAAGGGACGTCTGCGATGAGTGGCTACACCTTC. Translation gives CASSQGTSAMSGYTF.

The rearrangement joins TRBV7-9 to TRBJ1-1; possible D gene TRBD1, 5 bases. V lost 5 bases and J lost 7, with 20 bases in between. Germline V CDR1 and CDR2: SEHNR, FQNEAQ (reference sequence). The CDR3 totals 15 residues. The CDR3 spells CASSLQGTPRGEAFF. CDR3 nucleotide sequence: TGTGCCAGCAGCCTTCAGGGAACCCCACGAGGTGAAGCTTTCTTT. The full variable domain, rest sourced from reference TRBV7-9 and TRBJ1-1, is DTGVSQNPRHKITKRGQNVTFRCDPISEHNRLYWYRQTLGQGPEFLTYFQNEAQLEKSRLLSDRFSAERPKGSFSTLEIQRTEQGDSAMYLCASSLQGTPRGEAFFGQGTRLTVV.

V and J are TRBV5-1 and TRBJ2-1; D may be TRBD1 or TRBD2 (6 bases each). V was shortened by 0 bases and J by 4 bases, with 11 bases between the two germline ends. CDR3 length equals 15 residues. Germline CDR1 and CDR2: SGHRS and YFSETQ. The CDR3 reads CASSLGGGKYNEQFF. CDR3 in DNA: TGCGCCAGCAGCTTGGGAGGGGGGAAGTACAATGAGCAGTTCTTC.

This clone is medium-sized (0.01 to 0.1%) within its sample. Germline is not matched at one junction end, which may reflect a read error. This chain joins TRBV7-7 and TRBJ1-1; possible D gene TRBD1, 5 bases. CDR1 SSHAT and CDR2 FNYEAQ come from the germline V gene (reference sequence). This CDR3 has 13 amino acids. The CDR3 reads CASSRDRGTEAFF. CDR3 DNA sequence: TGTGCTAGCAGCAGAGACAGAGGCACTGAAGCTTTCTTT.

This clone has a handful of counts. J is TRBJ2-7 and V is TRBV28; D perhaps matches TRBD2 (5 bases). Germline lookup yields CDR1 MDHEN and CDR2 SYDVKM. V lost 5 bases, J lost 3 bases, and 8 bases lay in between. This CDR3 contains 12 residues. The CDR3 bases are TGTGCCAGCAGTACCGGGGTCTACGAGCAGTACTTC. This gives the protein CASSTGVYEQYF. Using reference TRBV28 and TRBJ2-7 for the parts outside the CDR3, the full variable domain is DVKVTQSSRYLVKRTGEKVFLECVQDMDHENMFWYRQDPGLGLRLIYFSYDVKMKEKGDIPEGYSVSREKKERFSLILESASTNQTSMYLCASSTGVYEQYFGPGTRLTVT.

The chain links TRBV6-5 to TRBJ1-4; 7 nucleotides agree with TRBD1. V lost 6 bases, J lost 4 bases, and 5 bases stayed unmatched. CDR3 length equals 14 residues. Germline V gene data show CDR1 as MNHEY and CDR2 as SVGAGI. The CDR3 DNA sequence: TGTGCCAGCAGCCATGGGACAGTTAATGAAAAACTGTTTTTT. Translation: CASSHGTVNEKLFF.

V and J are TRBV7-9 and TRBJ1-6; D remains ambiguous. CDR3 length equals 14 residues. V was shortened by 5 bases and J by 5 bases, with 10 bases between the two germline ends. Per the germline V gene, CDR1 is SEHNR and CDR2 is FQNEAQ (reference sequence). CDR3 protein: CASSNRNNNSPLHF. As DNA, the CDR3 is TGTGCCAGCAGCAACCGTAACAATAATTCACCCCTCCACTTT.